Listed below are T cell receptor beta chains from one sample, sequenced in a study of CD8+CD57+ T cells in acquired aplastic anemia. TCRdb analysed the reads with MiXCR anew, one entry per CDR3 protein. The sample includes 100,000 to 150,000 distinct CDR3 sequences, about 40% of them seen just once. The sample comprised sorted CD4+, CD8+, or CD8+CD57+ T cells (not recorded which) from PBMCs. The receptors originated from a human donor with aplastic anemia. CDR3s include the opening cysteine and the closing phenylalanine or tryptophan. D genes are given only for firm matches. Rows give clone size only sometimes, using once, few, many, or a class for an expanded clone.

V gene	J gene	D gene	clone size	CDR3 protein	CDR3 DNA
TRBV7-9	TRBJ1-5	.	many	CASSLTGFNQPQHF	TGTGCCAGCAGCCTTACAGGGTTCAATCAGCCCCAGCATTTT
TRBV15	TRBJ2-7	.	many	CATSRAFTGVLSYEQYF	TGTGCCACCAGCAGAGCATTTACAGGTGTCCTCTCCTACGAGCAGTACTTC
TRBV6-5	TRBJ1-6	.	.	CASSYLSDRSPLHF	TGTGCCAGCAGTTACCTCTCAGATAGATCACCCCTCCACTTT
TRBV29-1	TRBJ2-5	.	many	CSVVKAVQETQYF	TGCAGCGTTGTTAAGGCAGTACAAGAGACCCAGTACTTC
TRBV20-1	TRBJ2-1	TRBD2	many	CSARDSGGVGNEQFF	TGCAGTGCTAGAGATTCGGGGGGGGTAGGGAATGAGCAGTTCTTC
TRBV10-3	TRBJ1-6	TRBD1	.	CAIRDRGYSPLHF	TGTGCCATCAGGGACAGGGGCTATTCACCCCTCCACTTT
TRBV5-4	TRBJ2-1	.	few	CASNQRLTPRGNEQFF	TGTGCCAGCAACCAGAGACTGACCCCTCGCGGCAATGAGCAGTTCTTC
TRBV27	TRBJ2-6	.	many	CASSVNGPSGANVLTF	TGTGCCAGCAGTGTGAACGGTCCCTCTGGGGCCAACGTCCTGACTTTC
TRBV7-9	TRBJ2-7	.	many	CASSLIGRVYEQYF	TGTGCCAGCAGCTTAATAGGCAGGGTTTACGAGCAGTACTTC
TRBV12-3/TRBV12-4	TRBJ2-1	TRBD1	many	CASSSGTGYNEQFF	TGTGCCAGCAGTTCCGGGACAGGATACAATGAGCAGTTCTTC
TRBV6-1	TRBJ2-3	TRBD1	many	CASRKTGADTQYF	TGTGCCAGCAGAAAGACAGGGGCAGATACGCAGTATTTT
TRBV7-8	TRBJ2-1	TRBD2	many	CASSLGLAAIYNEQFF	TGTGCCAGCAGCCTAGGACTAGCGGCGATCTACAATGAGCAGTTCTTC
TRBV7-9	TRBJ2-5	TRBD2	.	CASSLRGGDETQYF	TGTGCCAGCAGCCTCCGGGGGGGCGATGAGACCCAGTACTTC
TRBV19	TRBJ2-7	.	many	CASSIDVVSYEQYF	TGTGCCAGTAGTATAGACGTAGTTTCCTACGAGCAGTACTTC
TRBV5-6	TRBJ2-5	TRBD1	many	CASSSPLTGFGWETQYF	TGTGCCAGCAGCTCCCCCCTGACAGGGTTCGGGTGGGAGACCCAGTACTTC
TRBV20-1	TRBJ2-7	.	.	CSARGVSSYEQYF	TGCAGTGCTAGAGGGGTTAGTTCCTACGAGCAGTACTTC
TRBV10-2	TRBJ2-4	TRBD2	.	CASSPGGDSQYF	TGTGCCAGCAGCCCGGGGGGTGACAGTCAGTACTTC
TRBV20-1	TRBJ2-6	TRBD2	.	CSAPPGGLGANVLTF	TGCAGTGCTCCCCCGGGGGGGCTTGGGGCCAACGTCCTGACTTTC
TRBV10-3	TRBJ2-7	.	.	CAIRVGGGGSYEQYF	TGTGCCATCAGGGTGGGGGGAGGGGGGTCCTACGAGCAGTACTTC
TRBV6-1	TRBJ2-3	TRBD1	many	CASSLRQGTDTQYF	TGTGCCAGCAGCTTAAGACAGGGGACAGATACGCAGTATTTT
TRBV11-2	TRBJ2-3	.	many	CASSFRQSRTDTQYF	TGTGCCAGCAGCTTCCGACAGAGTCGCACAGATACGCAGTATTTT
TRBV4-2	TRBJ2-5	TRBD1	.	CASSQETRQGQETQYF	TGTGCCAGCAGCCAAGAGACTCGACAGGGTCAAGAGACCCAGTACTTC
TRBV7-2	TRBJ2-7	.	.	CASRPTQIYEQYF	TGTGCCAGCAGACCCACCCAGATCTACGAGCAGTACTTC
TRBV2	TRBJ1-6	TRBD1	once	CASNYDTGAGSPLHF	TGTGCCAGCAACTACGATACAGGGGCGGGTTCACCCCTCCACTTT
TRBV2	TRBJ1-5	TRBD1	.	CASTLGRDSNQPQHF	TGTGCCAGCACTTTAGGCCGGGACAGTAATCAGCCCCAGCATTTT
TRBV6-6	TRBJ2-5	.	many	CASSYKAALGTQYF	TGTGCCAGCAGTTACAAAGCTGCCCTAGGGACCCAGTACTTC
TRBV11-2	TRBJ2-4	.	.	CASSLVEGGGDIQYF	TGTGCCAGCAGCTTAGTTGAGGGTGGCGGGGACATTCAGTACTTC
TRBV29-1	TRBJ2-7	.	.	CSVARGRNTGELYF	TGCAGCGTGGCACGGGGGCGGAACACCGGGGAGCTGTACTTC
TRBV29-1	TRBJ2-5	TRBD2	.	CSVRLAGEVETQYF	TGCAGCGTCCGATTAGCGGGGGAGGTAGAGACCCAGTACTTC
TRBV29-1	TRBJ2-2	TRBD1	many	CSPRTGNWSGELFF	TGCAGCCCCAGGACAGGGAATTGGTCCGGGGAGCTGTTTTTT
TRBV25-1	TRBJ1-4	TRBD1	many	CASSAIRQGDNEKLFF	TGTGCCAGCAGCGCGATTCGACAGGGGGATAATGAAAAACTGTTTTTT
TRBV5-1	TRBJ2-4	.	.	CASSRRVRGSPAQADIQYF	TGCGCCAGCAGCCGGAGAGTACGTGGAAGCCCGGCCCAGGCCGACATTCAGTACTTC
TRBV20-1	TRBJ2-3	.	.	CSARDVKGTDTQYF	TGCAGTGCTAGAGATGTAAAAGGCACAGATACGCAGTATTTT
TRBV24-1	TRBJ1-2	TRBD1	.	CATSENTGGGYTF	TGTGCCACCAGTGAAAACACAGGGGGCGGCTACACCTTC
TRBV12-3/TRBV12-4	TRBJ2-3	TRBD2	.	CASSSPQRGAPSSTDTQYF	TGTGCCAGCAGTTCTCCCCAGCGGGGGGCGCCGTCTAGCACAGATACGCAGTATTTT
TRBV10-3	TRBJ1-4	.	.	CATRGGSTTNEKLFF	TGTGCCACAAGAGGGGGATCAACAACTAATGAAAAACTGTTTTTT
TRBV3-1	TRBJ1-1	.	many	CASSQGLGGAFF	TGTGCCAGCAGCCAAGGTCTCGGCGGAGCTTTCTTT
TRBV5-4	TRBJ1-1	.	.	CASSPNLNTEAFF	TGTGCCAGCAGCCCTAACTTGAACACTGAAGCTTTCTTT
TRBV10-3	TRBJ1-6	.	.	CARDESGHSPLHF	TGTGCTAGAGATGAGAGCGGACATTCACCCCTCCACTTT
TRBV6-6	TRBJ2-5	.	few	CASSLGTPLRGKETQYF	TGCGCCAGCAGTTTAGGGACCCCTCTTCGGGGGAAAGAGACCCAGTACTTC
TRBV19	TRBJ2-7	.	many	CASSVSLAHEQYF	TGTGCCAGTAGTGTTTCGTTGGCCCACGAGCAGTACTTC
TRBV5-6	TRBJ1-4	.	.	CASSVTGGEKLFF	TGTGCCAGCAGCGTCACTGGGGGGGAAAAACTGTTTTTT
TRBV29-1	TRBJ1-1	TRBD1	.	CSVGAAGGVNTEAFF	TGCAGCGTTGGGGCAGCAGGGGGCGTGAACACTGAAGCTTTCTTT
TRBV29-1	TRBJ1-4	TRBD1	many	CSAEGQGDEKLFF	TGCAGCGCGGAAGGACAGGGAGATGAAAAACTGTTTTTT
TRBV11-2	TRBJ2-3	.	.	CASSTTGSPEDTQYF	TGTGCCAGCAGCACCACCGGGTCGCCGGAAGATACGCAGTATTTT
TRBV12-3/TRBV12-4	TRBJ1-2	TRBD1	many	CASSQQGARGYTF	TGTGCCAGCAGCCAACAGGGGGCGCGTGGCTACACCTTC